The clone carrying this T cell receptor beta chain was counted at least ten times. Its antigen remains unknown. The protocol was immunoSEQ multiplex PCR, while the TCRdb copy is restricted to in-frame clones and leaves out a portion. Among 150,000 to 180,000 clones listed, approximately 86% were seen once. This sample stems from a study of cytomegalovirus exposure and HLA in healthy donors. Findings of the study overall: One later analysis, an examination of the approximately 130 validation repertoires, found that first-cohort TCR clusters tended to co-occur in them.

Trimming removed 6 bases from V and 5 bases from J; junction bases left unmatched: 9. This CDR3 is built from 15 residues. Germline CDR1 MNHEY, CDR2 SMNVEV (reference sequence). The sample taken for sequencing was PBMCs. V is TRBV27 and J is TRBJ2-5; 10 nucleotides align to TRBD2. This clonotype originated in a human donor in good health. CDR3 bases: TGTGCCAGCAGCCCGGGACTAGCGATTGGGGAGACCCAGTACTTC. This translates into CASSPGLAIGETQYF.